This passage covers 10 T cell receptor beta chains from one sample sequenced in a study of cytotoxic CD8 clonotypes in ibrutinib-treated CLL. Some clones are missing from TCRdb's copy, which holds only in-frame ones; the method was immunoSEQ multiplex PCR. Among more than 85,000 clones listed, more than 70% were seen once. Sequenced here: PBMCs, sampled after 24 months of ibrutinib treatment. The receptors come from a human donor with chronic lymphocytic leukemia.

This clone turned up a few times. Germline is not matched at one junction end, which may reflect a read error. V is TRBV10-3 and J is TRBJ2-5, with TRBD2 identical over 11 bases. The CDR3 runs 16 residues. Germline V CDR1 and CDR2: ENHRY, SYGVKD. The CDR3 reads CASSYGASGGFPTQYF. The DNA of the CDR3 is TGTGCCAGCAGTTACGGGGCTAGCGGGGGGTTCCCGACCCAGTACTTC.

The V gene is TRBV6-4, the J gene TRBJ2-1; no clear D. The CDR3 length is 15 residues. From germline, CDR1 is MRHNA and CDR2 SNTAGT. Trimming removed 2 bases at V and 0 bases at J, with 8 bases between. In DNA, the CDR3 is TGTGCCAGCAGTGACGACATGAGCTCCTACAATGAGCAGTTCTTC. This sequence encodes CASSDDMSSYNEQFF.

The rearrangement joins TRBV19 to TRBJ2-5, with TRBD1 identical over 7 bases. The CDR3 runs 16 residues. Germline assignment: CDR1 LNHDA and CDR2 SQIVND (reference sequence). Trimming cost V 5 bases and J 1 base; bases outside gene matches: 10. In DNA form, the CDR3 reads TGTGCCAGTAGTGGAGTCCGGACAGGAGGCCAAGAGACCCAGTACTTC. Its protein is CASSGVRTGGQETQYF.

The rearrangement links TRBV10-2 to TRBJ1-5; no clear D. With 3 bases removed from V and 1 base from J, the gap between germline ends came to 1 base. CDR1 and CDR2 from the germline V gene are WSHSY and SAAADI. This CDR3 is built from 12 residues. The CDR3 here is CASSESNQPQHF. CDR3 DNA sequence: TGCGCCAGCAGTGAAAGCAATCAGCCCCAGCATTTT.

In nucleotides, the CDR3 is TGCGCCAGCAGCTTGGCCTCGGGACAGTCACACATTCAGTACTTC. Translation gives CASSLASGQSHIQYF. This rearrangement joins TRBV5-1 to TRBJ2-4, with 7 bases that match TRBD1. The CDR3 has 15 amino acids. The junction had 8 bases not matched to a gene; V was cut back by 0 bases and J by 8 bases. Germline-derived CDR1 and CDR2 are SGHRS and YFSETQ.

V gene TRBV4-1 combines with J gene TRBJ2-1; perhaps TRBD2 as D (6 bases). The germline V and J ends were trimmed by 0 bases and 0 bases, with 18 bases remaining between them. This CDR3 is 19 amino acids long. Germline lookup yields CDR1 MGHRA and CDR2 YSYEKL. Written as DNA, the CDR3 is TGCGCCAGCAGCCAAGACGGGGGATTAGGGTTCGGCTCCTACAATGAGCAGTTCTTC. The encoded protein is CASSQDGGLGFGSYNEQFF.

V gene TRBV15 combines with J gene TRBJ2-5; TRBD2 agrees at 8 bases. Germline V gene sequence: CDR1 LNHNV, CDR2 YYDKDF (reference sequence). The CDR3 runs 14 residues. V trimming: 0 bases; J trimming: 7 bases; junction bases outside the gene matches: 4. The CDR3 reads CATSRERGAGTQYF. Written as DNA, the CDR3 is TGTGCCACCAGCAGAGAGCGGGGGGCCGGGACCCAGTACTTC.

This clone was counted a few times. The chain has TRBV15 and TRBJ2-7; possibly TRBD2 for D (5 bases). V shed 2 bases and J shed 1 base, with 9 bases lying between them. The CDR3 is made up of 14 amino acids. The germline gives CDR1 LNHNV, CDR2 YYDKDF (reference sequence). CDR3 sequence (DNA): TGTGCCACCAGCAGATTCGGGGAATCCTACGAGCAGTACTTC. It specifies CATSRFGESYEQYF.

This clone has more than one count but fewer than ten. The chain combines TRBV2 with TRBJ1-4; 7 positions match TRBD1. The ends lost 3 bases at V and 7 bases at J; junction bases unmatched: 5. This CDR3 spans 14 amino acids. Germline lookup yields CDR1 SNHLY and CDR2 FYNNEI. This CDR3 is CASSDSAGGEKLFF. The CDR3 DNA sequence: TGTGCCAGCAGTGATTCGGCAGGGGGTGAAAAACTGTTTTTT.

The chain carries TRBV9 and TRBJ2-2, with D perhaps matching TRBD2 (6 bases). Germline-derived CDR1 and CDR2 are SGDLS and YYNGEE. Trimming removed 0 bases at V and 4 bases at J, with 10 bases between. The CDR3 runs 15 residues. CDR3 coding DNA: TGTGCCAGCAGCGTAGAGTCCGGGGGCACCGGGGAGCTGTTTTTT. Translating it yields CASSVESGGTGELFF. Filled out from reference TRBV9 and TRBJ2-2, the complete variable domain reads DSGVTQTPKHLITATGQRVTLRCSPRSGDLSVYWYQQSLDQGLQFLIQYYNGEERAKGNILERFSAQQFPDLHSELNLSSLELGDSALYFCASSVESGGTGELFFGEGSRLTVL.